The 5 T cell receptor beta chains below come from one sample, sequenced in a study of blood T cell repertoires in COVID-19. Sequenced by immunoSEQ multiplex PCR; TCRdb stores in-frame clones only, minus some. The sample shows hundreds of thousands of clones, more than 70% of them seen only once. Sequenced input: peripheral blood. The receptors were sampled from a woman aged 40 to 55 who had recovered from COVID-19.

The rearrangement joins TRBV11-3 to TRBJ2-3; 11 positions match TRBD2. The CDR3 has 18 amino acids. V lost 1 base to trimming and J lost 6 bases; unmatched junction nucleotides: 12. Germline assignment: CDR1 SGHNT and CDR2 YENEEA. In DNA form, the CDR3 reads TGTGCCAGCAGCTTAGCCTTCCAACTAGCGGGAGATTCGGATACGCAGTATTTT. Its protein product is CASSLAFQLAGDSDTQYF.

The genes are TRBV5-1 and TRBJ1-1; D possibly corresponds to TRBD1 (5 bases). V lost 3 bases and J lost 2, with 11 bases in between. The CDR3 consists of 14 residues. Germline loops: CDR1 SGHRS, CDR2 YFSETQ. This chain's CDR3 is CASSSLTVNTEAFF. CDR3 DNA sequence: TGCGCCAGCAGCTCCCTGACAGTAAACACTGAAGCTTTCTTT.

CDR3 coding DNA: TGTGCCAGCTCACCAGATTGGAGTTCTGGAAACACCATATATTTT. Protein sequence: CASSPDWSSGNTIYF. This sequence joins TRBV18 and TRBJ1-3; D unclear. The CDR3 consists of 15 residues. Germline assignment: CDR1 KGHSH and CDR2 LQKENI. Trimming cost V 2 bases and J 1 base, with 9 bases left between them.

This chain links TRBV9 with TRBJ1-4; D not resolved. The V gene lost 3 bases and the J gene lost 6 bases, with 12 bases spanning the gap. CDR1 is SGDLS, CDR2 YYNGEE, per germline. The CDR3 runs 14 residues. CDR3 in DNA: TGTGCCAGCAGCGAACTAAGGGAGGATGAAAAACTGTTTTTT. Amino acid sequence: CASSELREDEKLFF.

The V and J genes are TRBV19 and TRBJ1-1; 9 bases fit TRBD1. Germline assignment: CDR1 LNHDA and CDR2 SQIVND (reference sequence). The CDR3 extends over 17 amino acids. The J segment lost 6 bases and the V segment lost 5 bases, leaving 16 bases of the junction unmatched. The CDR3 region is CASSLETGGKSEAEAFF. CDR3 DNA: TGTGCCAGTAGTCTTGAGACAGGGGGTAAGTCTGAGGCTGAAGCTTTCTTT.